The 30 T cell receptor beta chains reported below all come from one sample, sequenced in a study of CD8+ T cells in alopecia areata. RNA was isolated and reverse transcribed to cDNA, the sequencing template. Produced via immunoSEQ multiplex PCR; TCRdb's table is partial and in-frame only. This table holds roughly 120,000 clones, more than 45% found once. Treatment described: oral pan-JAK inhibitor, 5-10 mg twice daily. The specimen was CD4+ T cells sorted from blood, collected at week 4, from a patient treated with tofacitinib. Receptors originate from a human donor with alopecia areata.

V is TRBV19 and J is TRBJ1-1, with D tentatively TRBD1 (6 bases). CDR1 and CDR2 (germline): LNHDA, SQIVND (reference sequence). With 6 bases removed from V and 4 bases from J, the gap between germline ends came to 15 bases. The CDR3 totals 14 residues. CDR3 bases: TGTGCCAGTAGCACAGGGCGCGGGGCCACTGAAGCTTTCTTT. Amino acids: CASSTGRGATEAFF. The entire variable domain, with the rest obtained from reference TRBV19 and TRBJ1-1, is as follows: DGGITQSPKYLFRKEGQNVTLSCEQNLNHDAMYWYRQDPGQGLRLIYYSQIVNDFQKGDIAEGYSVSREKKESFPLTVTSAQKNPTAFYLCASSTGRGATEAFFGQGTRLTVV.

The chain has TRBV7-9 and TRBJ2-7; TRBD1 aligns across 7 bases. Losses at the gene ends were 3 bases for V and 2 bases for J; bases not matched to a gene: 7. This CDR3 contains 15 residues. Looked up from germline, CDR1 is SEHNR and CDR2 is FQNEAQ (reference sequence). The CDR3 DNA sequence: TGTGCCAGCAGCTTCCCGGGACAGTCAACCTACGAGCAGTACTTC. This encodes CASSFPGQSTYEQYF.

The chain carries TRBV15 and TRBJ1-3; TRBD1 matches 7 bases. J lost 1 base, V lost 0 bases, and 3 bases had no gene match. CDR1 is LNHNV, CDR2 YYDKDF, per germline (reference sequence). CDR3 size: 16 residues. CDR3 region: CATSRDPGGSGNTIYF. CDR3 coding DNA: TGTGCCACCAGCAGAGATCCAGGGGGGTCTGGAAACACCATATATTTT.

The gene calls are TRBV6-5 and TRBJ2-2; TRBD1 is a possible D gene (6 bases). V lost 2 bases to trimming and J lost 2 bases, with 9 bases between them. Germline CDR1 MNHEY, CDR2 SVGAGI. The CDR3 covers 15 residues. The chain's CDR3 is CASSYRGQNTGELFF. The DNA for the CDR3 is TGTGCCAGCAGTTACCGGGGACAAAACACCGGGGAGCTGTTTTTT.

The J gene is TRBJ1-5, the V gene TRBV5-1; D is perhaps TRBD1 (5 bases). The CDR3 totals 16 residues. V was cut by 2 bases and J by 3 bases, with 15 bases left in between. CDR1 is SGHRS and CDR2 is YFSETQ in the germline V gene. The CDR3: CASSLNPGPNNQPQHF. CDR3 bases: TGCGCCAGCAGCTTAAATCCGGGACCGAACAATCAGCCCCAGCATTTT.

The chain has TRBV4-1 and TRBJ2-1, with 8 bases lining up with TRBD2. Per germline, CDR1 MGHRA and CDR2 YSYEKL. CDR3 length: 15 amino acids. V trimming: 4 bases; J trimming: 10 bases; junction bases outside the gene matches: 12. Here the CDR3 reads CASSPEGLAGREQFF. Here the CDR3 DNA reads TGCGCCAGCAGCCCCGAGGGCCTAGCGGGCCGGGAGCAGTTCTTC.

This chain joins TRBV11-2 and TRBJ2-7, with unresolved D. The germline V gene has CDR1 SGHAT and CDR2 FQNNGV. The CDR3 sequence is 15 residues long. V shed 3 bases and J shed 6 bases, with 18 bases lying between them. The CDR3 DNA follows: TGTGCCAGCAGCTTTAGGGTCAGCCCTACGGCCGAGCAGTACTTC. Translation: CASSFRVSPTAEQYF.

The rearrangement joins TRBV2 to TRBJ1-5; 10 bases match TRBD1. The CDR3 is made up of 13 amino acids. V shed 6 bases, J shed 7 bases, and the junction held 3 bases outside the gene matches. Germline CDR1 SNHLY, CDR2 FYNNEI. The CDR3 DNA reads TGTGCCAGCAGAAGACAGGGGGCCCAGCCCCAGCATTTT. As protein: CASRRQGAQPQHF.

The chain uses TRBV6-6 and TRBJ2-5, with 7 bases fitting TRBD1. Per germline, CDR1 MNHNY and CDR2 SVGAGI (reference sequence). J was trimmed by 5 bases and V by 8 bases; bases with no gene match: 8. CDR3 length: 13 residues. The CDR3 nucleotides are TGTGCCAGCCAAAGGGGGCGCGGTGAGACCCAGTACTTC. It codes for CASQRGRGETQYF.

The chain joins TRBV2 to TRBJ2-2; no reliable D call. CDR3 size: 13 residues. The V gene lost 10 bases and the J gene lost 5 bases, with 14 bases spanning the gap. Per the germline V gene, CDR1 is SNHLY and CDR2 is FYNNEI. The CDR3: CANSPLTTGELFF. The CDR3 DNA sequence: TGTGCCAACTCACCTCTCACTACCGGGGAGCTGTTTTTT.

V is TRBV6-5 and J is TRBJ1-1; no definite D call. The V gene's germline CDR1 is MNHEY and CDR2 SVGAGI. Trimming took 6 bases from V and 0 from J, leaving 11 bases between them. The CDR3 covers 14 residues. In DNA form, the CDR3 reads TGTGCCAGCAGGAATTCCTTCTTGAACACTGAAGCTTTCTTT. Its protein product is CASRNSFLNTEAFF.

The table lists this clone with a few counts. This rearrangement joins TRBV30 to TRBJ2-7, with no clear D. This CDR3 comprises 17 residues. V gave up 0 bases and J gave up 0 bases, with 18 bases separating them. Germline loops: CDR1 GTSNPN, CDR2 SVGIG (reference sequence). The CDR3 DNA follows: TGTGCCTGGAGTGTAGGACCTTACGGATCCCTCTCCTACGAGCAGTACTTC. Translation gives CAWSVGPYGSLSYEQYF.

In its sample, this clone was seen a few times. V gene TRBV19 combines with J gene TRBJ2-7, with TRBD2 matching over 9 bases. The V and J ends lost 8 bases and 6 bases, in that order; junction bases with no gene match: 14. The CDR3 totals 15 residues. Germline-derived CDR1 and CDR2 are LNHDA and SQIVND (reference sequence). The chain's CDR3 is CASSAVAGDSIEQYF. The CDR3 nucleotides read TGTGCCAGTTCCGCCGTAGCGGGGGATTCAATCGAGCAGTACTTC.

V is TRBV4-1 and J is TRBJ1-2; D possibly corresponds to TRBD1 (5 bases). The V end was cut by 4 bases, the J end by 3 bases, with 21 bases between. The CDR3 contains 17 residues. Per germline, CDR1 MGHRA and CDR2 YSYEKL. The CDR3 DNA reads as TGCGCCAGCAGCCTCATACCTAGGCAGGGAGGAGACTATGGCTACACCTTC. It encodes CASSLIPRQGGDYGYTF.

The chain recombines TRBV15 with TRBJ1-6; possible D gene TRBD1, 5 bases. Germline V gene lookup returns CDR1 LNHNV and CDR2 YYDKDF (reference sequence). This CDR3 comprises 18 residues. V was trimmed by 0 bases and J by 6 bases, leaving 18 bases between them. The CDR3 here is CATSRDGTRRGGNSPLHF. CDR3 coding DNA: TGTGCCACCAGCAGAGATGGGACTAGACGGGGAGGTAATTCACCCCTCCACTTT.

The gene calls are TRBV30 and TRBJ2-7; D perhaps matches TRBD2 (6 bases). The germline gives CDR1 GTSNPN, CDR2 SVGIG (reference sequence). CDR3 length equals 12 residues. V lost 5 bases, J lost 3 bases, and 11 bases lay in between. CDR3 DNA: TGTGCCTGGCGTTTGGGGGGCTACGAGCAGTACTTC. Residues: CAWRLGGYEQYF.

A single count supports this clone. The chain joins TRBV6-5 to TRBJ2-2; D is undetermined. There are 14 residues in the CDR3. The V and J ends lost 4 bases and 1 base respectively, with 7 bases between them. Germline CDR1 and CDR2: MNHEY and SVGAGI. The CDR3 nucleotides read TGTGCCAGCAGTTTCACGTGGAACACCGGGGAGCTGTTTTTT. Protein sequence: CASSFTWNTGELFF.

CDR3 DNA: TGCAGCGTTGACGCGGGGGCTAATGAAAAACTGTTTTTT. Its translation is CSVDAGANEKLFF. The gene calls are TRBV29-1 and TRBJ1-4, with a weak D call TRBD1 (5 bases). CDR1 and CDR2 (germline): SQVTM, ANQGSEA. The CDR3 has 13 amino acids. Deletions cut 3 bases from V and 3 bases from J, with 8 bases between.

The V call is TRBV21-1, the J call TRBJ1-2. TRBV21-1 is a pseudogene locus. CDR3 length: 11 amino acids. The CDR3 DNA reads TGTGCCAGCAGCAAAGTAGGACGCTCTACCTTC. Amino acids: CASSKVGRSTF.

This clone was seen more than once but under ten times. This sequence joins TRBV15 and TRBJ2-7; 8 bases agree with TRBD1. This CDR3 region has 16 residues. Germline CDR1 and CDR2: LNHNV and YYDKDF (reference sequence). The V gene end was trimmed by 0 bases and the J gene end by 4 bases; junction bases not matched to a gene: 8. Written as DNA, the CDR3 is TGTGCCACCAGCAGAGATGCAGGGGGCGCGTGGTACGAGCAGTACTTC. Residues: CATSRDAGGAWYEQYF.

A few counts support this clone. The chain is built from TRBV5-1 and TRBJ1-2; D may be TRBD1 (5 bases). CDR3 size: 13 residues. With 0 bases removed from V and 6 bases from J, the gap between germline ends came to 9 bases. The germline V gene has CDR1 SGHRS and CDR2 YFSETQ. This CDR3 reads CASSLGGADGYTF. The DNA for the CDR3 is TGCGCCAGCAGCTTGGGAGGGGCTGATGGCTACACCTTC.

This clone was seen more than once but under ten times. The chain combines TRBV7-9 with TRBJ1-1; 10 bases match TRBD1. The CDR3 loop spans 14 amino acids. Looked up from germline, CDR1 is SEHNR and CDR2 is FQNEAQ (reference sequence). The V segment lost 3 bases and the J segment 4 bases; nucleotides outside the gene matches: 2. In DNA form, the CDR3 reads TGTGCCAGCAGCTTTTGGACAGGGGGCACTGAAGCTTTCTTT. Translating gives CASSFWTGGTEAFF.

The rearrangement uses TRBV5-1 and TRBJ2-3, with 15 positions matching TRBD2. Trimming cost V 4 bases and J 1 base; bases outside gene matches: 13. The CDR3 has 20 amino acids. The germline V gene encodes CDR1 SGHRS and CDR2 YFSETQ. This CDR3 is CASSTGLAGGTARGTDTQYF. In DNA form, the CDR3 reads TGCGCCAGCAGCACGGGACTAGCGGGGGGCACGGCTCGGGGCACAGATACGCAGTATTTT.

J is TRBJ2-5 and V is TRBV5-1; TRBD2 matches 10 bases. Germline V gene lookup returns CDR1 SGHRS and CDR2 YFSETQ. The junction had 3 bases not matched to a gene; V was cut back by 1 base and J by 0 bases. The CDR3 consists of 16 residues. The CDR3 region has the DNA TGCGCCAGCAGCTTGAGCCTAGCGGGGGACCAAGAGACCCAGTACTTC. It yields the protein CASSLSLAGDQETQYF.

This clone turned up a few times. This chain connects TRBV19 to TRBJ2-1, with TRBD2 matching 12 bases. After removal of 0 bases from V and 7 bases from J, the junction contained 4 bases not matched to a gene. Germline lookup yields CDR1 LNHDA and CDR2 SQIVND (reference sequence). The CDR3 extends over 16 amino acids. The CDR3 reads CASSIDASGGANEQFF. The CDR3 bases are TGTGCCAGTAGTATAGACGCTAGCGGGGGGGCGAATGAGCAGTTCTTC.

The CDR3 spells CASSLSGNQPQHF. CDR3 nucleotides: TGTGCCAGCAGTTTAAGTGGCAATCAGCCCCAGCATTTT. The genes are TRBV27 and TRBJ1-5; D gene unclear. Germline CDR1 and CDR2: MNHEY and SMNVEV (reference sequence). The V end was cut by 2 bases, the J end by 2 bases, with 4 bases between. This CDR3 is 13 amino acids long.

J is TRBJ1-1 and V is TRBV7-9; D not certain. The length of the CDR3 is 13 residues. V was cut by 5 bases and J by 0 bases, with 7 bases left in between. Germline CDR1 SEHNR, CDR2 FQNEAQ (reference sequence). CDR3 residues: CASSGQLNTEAFF. The CDR3 DNA reads as TGTGCCAGCAGCGGGCAGCTGAACACTGAAGCTTTCTTT. The whole variable domain, filled in from reference TRBV7-9 and TRBJ1-1, reads DTGVSQNPRHKITKRGQNVTFRCDPISEHNRLYWYRQTLGQGPEFLTYFQNEAQLEKSRLLSDRFSAERPKGSFSTLEIQRTEQGDSAMYLCASSGQLNTEAFFGQGTRLTVV.

The table lists this clone with a few counts. The chain links TRBV4-1 to TRBJ2-7; D remains ambiguous. Germline V gives CDR1 MGHRA, CDR2 YSYEKL. CDR3 size: 16 residues. V was clipped by 1 base and J by 0 bases, with 13 bases between them. CDR3 amino acids: CASSQVLGRRSYEQYF. The CDR3 region has the DNA TGCGCCAGCAGCCAAGTCTTAGGGCGTCGCTCCTACGAGCAGTACTTC.

This clone occurred a few times. The rearrangement links TRBV29-1 to TRBJ1-2; 9 nucleotides match TRBD1. The CDR3 length is 15 residues. In germline, CDR1 is SQVTM, CDR2 ANQGSEA. V gave up 7 bases and J gave up 4 bases; unmatched junction bases: 13. The CDR3 DNA reads as TGCAGCGCCGACCTCGTAGGGACAGGGTCCTATGGCTACACCTTC. Residues: CSADLVGTGSYGYTF.

V is TRBV7-9 and J is TRBJ1-2; possibly TRBD1 for D (6 bases). Looked up from germline, CDR1 is SEHNR and CDR2 is FQNEAQ (reference sequence). The V end lost 0 bases, the J end lost 6 bases, and 14 bases lay between the germline ends. This CDR3 contains 15 residues. CDR3 residues: CASSLAPGGVNGYTF. The DNA for the CDR3 is TGTGCCAGCAGCTTAGCGCCGGGGGGCGTGAATGGCTACACCTTC. Full variable domain (missing parts from reference TRBV7-9 and TRBJ1-2): DTGVSQNPRHKITKRGQNVTFRCDPISEHNRLYWYRQTLGQGPEFLTYFQNEAQLEKSRLLSDRFSAERPKGSFSTLEIQRTEQGDSAMYLCASSLAPGGVNGYTFGSGTRLTVV.